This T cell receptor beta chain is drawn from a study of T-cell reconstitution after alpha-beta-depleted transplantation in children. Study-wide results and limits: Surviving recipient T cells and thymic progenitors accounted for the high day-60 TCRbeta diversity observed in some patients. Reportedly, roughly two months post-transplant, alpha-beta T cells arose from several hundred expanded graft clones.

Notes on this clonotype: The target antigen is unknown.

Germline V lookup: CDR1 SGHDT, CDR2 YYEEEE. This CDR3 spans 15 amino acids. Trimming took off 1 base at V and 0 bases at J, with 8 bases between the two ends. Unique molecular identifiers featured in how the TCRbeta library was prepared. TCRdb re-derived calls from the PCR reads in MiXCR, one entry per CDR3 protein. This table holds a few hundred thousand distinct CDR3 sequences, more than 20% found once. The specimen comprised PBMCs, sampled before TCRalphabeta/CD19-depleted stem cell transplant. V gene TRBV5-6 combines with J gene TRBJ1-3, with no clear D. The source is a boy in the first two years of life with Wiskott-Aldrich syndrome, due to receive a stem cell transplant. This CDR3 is CASSLTGVSGNTIYF. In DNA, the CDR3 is TGTGCCAGCAGCTTGACCGGGGTCTCTGGAAACACCATATATTTT. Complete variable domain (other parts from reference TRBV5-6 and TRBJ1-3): DAGVTQSPTHLIKTRGQQVTLRCSPKSGHDTVSWYQQALGQGPQFIFQYYEEEERQRGNFPDRFSGHQFPNYSSELNVNALLLGDSALYLCASSLTGVSGNTIYFGEGSWLTVV.